This T cell receptor beta chain was captured by sequencing in a study of shared clonotypes between healthy human individuals. Here immunoSEQ multiplex PCR was the method, and the copy in TCRdb shows in-frame clones only, minus some. The sample carries around 500,000 clones, roughly three quarters recorded once. There are 16 residues in the CDR3. Unmatched junction bases numbered 5, after V lost 0 bases and J lost 9 bases. The germline gives CDR1 SGHDT, CDR2 YYEEEE. The sample consisted of PBMCs. The TCR was taken from a woman in her forties in good health. Some clones in this sample may be carry-over from other donors' samples. The rearrangement uses TRBV5-6 and TRBJ2-1, with 14 nucleotides matching TRBD2. In nucleotides, the CDR3 is TGTGCCAGCAGCTTGGGGGGACTAGCGGGAGCTCGTGAGCAGTTCTTC. This sequence encodes CASSLGGLAGAREQFF.